Presented here are 30 T cell receptor beta chains from one specimen sequenced in a study of cytomegalovirus exposure and HLA in healthy donors. Using immunoSEQ multiplex PCR, the repertoire was profiled, and TCRdb retains in-frame clones only, with some absent. The sample includes 50,000 to 80,000 clones, about 89% of them seen just once. Sequencing was performed on PBMCs. These TCRs come from a woman aged 18 to 35 in good health and CMV-seronegative.

This chain uses TRBV11-1 with TRBJ1-5; the match to TRBD1 covers 7 bases. The CDR3 runs to 13 residues. V was pared by 5 bases and J by 4 bases, with 2 bases of the junction left unmatched. Germline V gene sequence: CDR1 SGHAT, CDR2 FQDESV (reference sequence). Here the CDR3 reads CASSPGGNQPQHF. The CDR3 DNA sequence: TGTGCCAGCAGCCCAGGGGGGAATCAGCCCCAGCATTTT. Full variable domain (rest looked up from reference TRBV11-1 and TRBJ1-5): EAEVAQSPRYKITEKSQAVAFWCDPISGHATLYWYRQILGQGPELLVQFQDESVVDDSQLPKDRFSAERLKGVDSTLKIQPAELGDSAMYLCASSPGGNQPQHFGDGTRLSIL.

Note on this clone: The junction differs from germline at one of its ends, possibly a read error. V is TRBV7-7 and J is TRBJ2-1, with 8 bases identical to TRBD2. The germline gives CDR1 SSHAT, CDR2 FNYEAQ (reference sequence). This CDR3 has 14 amino acids. DNA for the CDR3: TGTGCTAGCAGCTTGGACGGGGGGGCGGATGAGCAGTTCTTC. Amino acid sequence: CASSLDGGADEQFF.

In its sample, this clone was seen a few times. The rearrangement uses TRBV15 and TRBJ2-7; maybe TRBD1 (5 bases). V was clipped by 1 base and J by 3 bases, with 13 bases between them. The CDR3 consists of 15 residues. Germline V gene data show CDR1 as LNHNV and CDR2 as YYDKDF (reference sequence). DNA for the CDR3: TGTGCCACCAGCAGAGGTCGTTACAGGAACTACGAGCAGTACTTC. The encoded protein is CATSRGRYRNYEQYF.

This rearrangement joins TRBV9 to TRBJ2-5; tentatively, D is TRBD1 (6 bases). The CDR3 length is 14 residues. The ends were cut back, 1 base at V and 5 bases at J, with 12 bases in the middle. Germline V gene sequence: CDR1 SGDLS, CDR2 YYNGEE. DNA for the CDR3: TGTGCCAGCAGCGTACAGGGGCCGGGGGAGACCCAGTACTTC. Its protein is CASSVQGPGETQYF.

This rearrangement joins TRBV6-1 to TRBJ1-3, with 7 nucleotides matching TRBD1. Looked up from germline, CDR1 is MNHNS and CDR2 is SASEGT. The V and J ends lost 7 bases and 5 bases, in that order; junction bases with no gene match: 8. The CDR3 has 14 residues. The chain's CDR3 is CASTIPGQRNTIYF. CDR3 bases: TGTGCCAGCACCATTCCGGGACAGCGAAACACCATATATTTT.

The chain recombines TRBV5-1 with TRBJ2-1; perhaps TRBD2 as D (6 bases). Looked up from germline, CDR1 is SGHRS and CDR2 is YFSETQ. Trimming pared 1 base from V and 0 bases from J, leaving 11 bases between. The CDR3 is made up of 16 amino acids. In DNA, the CDR3 is TGCGCCAGCAGCTTGCACGGGGAGGTCTCCTACAATGAGCAGTTCTTC. The encoded protein is CASSLHGEVSYNEQFF.

The chain uses TRBV27 and TRBJ2-1; TRBD2 agrees at 9 bases. CDR1 is MNHEY and CDR2 is SMNVEV in the germline V gene (reference sequence). The CDR3 extends over 14 amino acids. The ends lost 6 bases at V and 5 bases at J; junction bases unmatched: 5. CDR3 protein: CASSQRGANNEQFF. DNA of the CDR3: TGTGCCAGCAGCCAGCGGGGGGCCAACAATGAGCAGTTCTTC.

CDR3 DNA sequence: TGCAGCGTTGGAAGGATGGGACAGGGGGGAGAGCAGTACTTC. Translated: CSVGRMGQGGEQYF. V usage is TRBV29-1 and J usage is TRBJ2-7; 11 nucleotides agree with TRBD1. The germline CDR1 and CDR2 sequences are SQVTM and ANQGSEA. With 4 bases clipped from V and 7 bases from J, the junction kept 9 bases outside the gene matches. The CDR3 covers 14 residues.

This clone was counted a few times. This sequence joins TRBV6-6 and TRBJ2-7; 7 bases fit TRBD1. J gave up 6 bases and V 5 bases, and 4 bases lay outside the gene matches. The CDR3 has 12 residues. Germline assignment: CDR1 MNHNY and CDR2 SVGAGI (reference sequence). DNA for the CDR3: TGTGCCAGCAGTAGACAGGGTAGCGAGCAGTACTTC. Translating it yields CASSRQGSEQYF.

The chain links TRBV5-1 to TRBJ2-1; TRBD2 is a possible D gene (7 bases). V lost 0 bases and J 9 bases, leaving 16 bases between the germline ends. CDR1 and CDR2 from the germline V gene are SGHRS and YFSETQ. The CDR3 length is 15 residues. The CDR3 spells CASSLEAQGGGEQFF. The CDR3 nucleotides are TGCGCCAGCAGCTTGGAGGCACAGGGAGGGGGTGAGCAGTTCTTC.

The chain carries TRBV7-6 and TRBJ1-3, with TRBD1 identical over 11 bases. V lost 8 bases to trimming and J lost 0 bases; unmatched junction nucleotides: 3. The CDR3 consists of 15 residues. Germline lookup yields CDR1 SGHVS and CDR2 FNYEAQ. The CDR3 bases are TGTGCCAGCCTGGGACAGGGGGACTCTGGAAACACCATATATTTT. This encodes CASLGQGDSGNTIYF.

The CDR3 sequence: CASSFTPGQGTGNTIYF. In DNA form, the CDR3 reads TGCGCCAGCAGCTTCACACCGGGACAGGGGACTGGAAACACCATATATTTT. The rearrangement joins TRBV5-1 to TRBJ1-3; 10 positions agree with TRBD1. Germline V CDR1 and CDR2: SGHRS, YFSETQ. This CDR3 spans 17 amino acids. Trimming took 2 bases from V and 2 from J; bases not matched to a gene: 7.

J is TRBJ2-1 and V is TRBV6-5; weak D call: TRBD1 (6 bases). This CDR3 comprises 16 residues. The germline CDR1 and CDR2 sequences are MNHEY and SVGAGI. The V and J ends lost 0 bases and 6 bases respectively, with 15 bases between them. The CDR3 DNA is TGTGCCAGCAGTTACTCTAACACAGGGTGGATCAATGAGCAGTTCTTC. Translating it yields CASSYSNTGWINEQFF.

V and J are TRBV16 and TRBJ2-2; D may be TRBD2 (5 bases). Germline CDR1 and CDR2: KGHSY and FQNENV. The CDR3 has 16 residues. The V and J ends lost 5 bases and 4 bases respectively, with 17 bases between them. DNA for the CDR3: TGTGCCAGCAGCGATCCCCAGCGGAGAGGCACCGGGGAGCTGTTTTTT. Translation: CASSDPQRRGTGELFF. Filled out from reference TRBV16 and TRBJ2-2, the complete variable domain reads GEEVAQTPKHLVRGEGQKAKLYCAPIKGHSYVFWYQQVLKNEFKFLISFQNENVFDETGMPKERFSAKCLPNSPCSLEIQATKLEDSAVYFCASSDPQRRGTGELFFGEGSRLTVL.

V usage is TRBV15 and J usage is TRBJ2-7; 7 nucleotides agree with TRBD1. This CDR3 has 14 residues. J gave up 5 bases and V 5 bases, and 9 bases lay outside the gene matches. Germline CDR1 is LNHNV and CDR2 is YYDKDF (reference sequence). CDR3 loop: CATSRQGPQNEQYF. In nucleotides, the CDR3 is TGTGCCACCAGCCGACAGGGTCCTCAAAACGAGCAGTACTTC. Supplemented by reference TRBV15 and TRBJ2-7, the full variable domain reads DAMVIQNPRYQVTQFGKPVTLSCSQTLNHNVMYWYQQKSSQAPKLLFHYYDKDFNNEADTPDNFQSRRPNTSFCFLDIRSPGLGDTAMYLCATSRQGPQNEQYFGPGTRLTVT.

The chain uses TRBV10-1 and TRBJ2-5; 8 bases are shared with TRBD1. J lost 5 bases, V lost 3 bases, and 5 bases had no gene match. The CDR3 totals 14 residues. Germline CDR1 is WNHNN and CDR2 is SYGVQD (reference sequence). CDR3 residues: CASSEGQGGETQYF. The CDR3 DNA sequence: TGCGCCAGCAGTGAAGGACAGGGCGGGGAGACCCAGTACTTC.

J is TRBJ2-3 and V is TRBV10-3; TRBD2 matches 10 bases. V was pared by 10 bases and J by 3 bases, with 16 bases of the junction left unmatched. This CDR3 contains 17 residues. The germline V gene encodes CDR1 ENHRY and CDR2 SYGVKD. The CDR3 loop reads CASKELLAGASTDTQYF. Here the CDR3 DNA reads TGTGCCAGCAAGGAGCTTCTAGCGGGAGCGAGTACAGATACGCAGTATTTT.

This clone was observed a single time. The V and J genes are TRBV12-5 and TRBJ2-7, with TRBD1 identical over 7 bases. J was trimmed by 1 base and V by 2 bases; bases with no gene match: 8. The CDR3 length is 16 residues. The V gene's germline CDR1 is LGHNT and CDR2 FRNRAP. The CDR3 DNA is TGTGCTAGTGGTTTGTTTGGGACAGCGAATTCCTACGAGCAGTACTTC. Translated, it gives CASGLFGTANSYEQYF.

The chain recombines TRBV5-6 with TRBJ2-5, with D perhaps matching TRBD1 (5 bases). Trimming took 0 bases from V and 5 from J, leaving 17 bases between them. CDR3 length equals 16 residues. Germline V lookup: CDR1 SGHDT, CDR2 YYEEEE. The CDR3 nucleotides read TGTGCCAGCAGCTTGGAGGCTACAGACCAGGGTGAGACCCAGTACTTC. Amino acids: CASSLEATDQGETQYF.

The chain links TRBV30 to TRBJ1-2; D is uncertain. Trimming removed 2 bases from V and 4 bases from J, with 5 bases in between. Germline CDR1 reads GTSNPN; CDR2 reads SVGIG (reference sequence). This CDR3 is 11 amino acids long. CDR3 DNA sequence: TGTGCCTGGAGTACGGGCTATGGCTACACCTTC. Residues: CAWSTGYGYTF.

CDR3 DNA: TGTGCCAGCAGTAGTCCCCATATAGGGGTAGGAGGAAACACCATATATTTT. Residues: CASSSPHIGVGGNTIYF. The rearrangement links TRBV11-2 to TRBJ1-3; D may be TRBD1 (5 bases). V gave up 6 bases and J gave up 4 bases, with 22 bases separating them. CDR3 length: 17 amino acids. Germline CDR1 SGHAT, CDR2 FQNNGV.

The chain uses TRBV13 and TRBJ2-7; TRBD2 is a possible D gene (6 bases). The CDR3 has 14 residues. Trimming took off 4 bases at V and 0 bases at J, with 10 bases between the two ends. Germline lookup yields CDR1 PRHDT and CDR2 FYEKMQ (reference sequence). CDR3 nucleotides: TGTGCCAGCAGCTCTTCTAGCGACTCCTACGAGCAGTACTTC. Amino acid sequence: CASSSSSDSYEQYF.

This clone was observed once. The V and J genes are TRBV11-2 and TRBJ2-1; TRBD2 matches at 10 bases. CDR1 and CDR2 from the germline V gene are SGHAT and FQNNGV. The CDR3 has 18 amino acids. With V trimmed by 1 base and J by 7 bases, 13 bases remained unmatched. CDR3 amino acids: CASSLALLAGAPLNEQFF. CDR3 nucleotide sequence: TGTGCCAGCAGCTTAGCCCTCCTAGCGGGGGCCCCCTTGAATGAGCAGTTCTTC. The full variable domain, rest sourced from reference TRBV11-2 and TRBJ2-1, is EAGVAQSPRYKIIEKRQSVAFWCNPISGHATLYWYQQILGQGPKLLIQFQNNGVVDDSQLPKDRFSAERLKGVDSTLKIQPAKLEDSAVYLCASSLALLAGAPLNEQFFGPGTRLTVL.

The V call is TRBV7-2, the J call TRBJ2-2, with D unclear. The V gene lost 4 bases and the J gene lost 7 bases, with 10 bases spanning the gap. This CDR3 has 13 amino acids. Germline V gene sequence: CDR1 SGHTA, CDR2 FQGNSA. The CDR3 sequence is CASSSHQDGELFF. As DNA, the CDR3 is TGTGCCAGCAGCTCCCATCAGGACGGGGAGCTGTTTTTT.

The chain joins TRBV30 to TRBJ1-6, with TRBD1 matching over 8 bases. Trimming took 2 bases from V and 7 from J; bases not matched to a gene: 7. Germline CDR1 and CDR2: GTSNPN and SVGIG (reference sequence). CDR3 size: 15 residues. In nucleotides, the CDR3 is TGTGCCTGGAGTCAGGGGGCTGCCGCGAATTCACCCCTCCACTTT. This translates into CAWSQGAAANSPLHF.

The chain links TRBV2 to TRBJ1-2, with no clear D. Germline CDR1 and CDR2: SNHLY and FYNNEI. The CDR3 runs to 12 residues. V gave up 5 bases and J gave up 3 bases, with 7 bases separating them. The CDR3 nucleotides read TGTGCCAGCAGTCGGGGTGACTATGGCTACACCTTC. Protein: CASSRGDYGYTF.

The rearrangement uses TRBV6-1 and TRBJ2-7; 8 bases align to TRBD1. V lost 2 bases and J lost 0; bases outside the gene matches: 9. From germline, CDR1 is MNHNS and CDR2 SASEGT. The CDR3 loop spans 17 amino acids. CDR3 coding DNA: TGTGCCAGCAGTGAAAGAGGCAGGGGGCTTCACTCCTACGAGCAGTACTTC. Protein: CASSERGRGLHSYEQYF.

The V and J genes are TRBV9 and TRBJ2-1; 11 bases are shared with TRBD1. The CDR3 spans 15 residues. The V segment lost 4 bases and the J segment 6 bases; nucleotides outside the gene matches: 6. Germline loops: CDR1 SGDLS, CDR2 YYNGEE. The CDR3 region is CASSPRGTGGNEQFF. The CDR3 DNA reads TGTGCCAGCAGCCCGAGGGGGACAGGGGGCAATGAGCAGTTCTTC. The full variable domain, its missing parts supplied by reference TRBV9 and TRBJ2-1, is DSGVTQTPKHLITATGQRVTLRCSPRSGDLSVYWYQQSLDQGLQFLIQYYNGEERAKGNILERFSAQQFPDLHSELNLSSLELGDSALYFCASSPRGTGGNEQFFGPGTRLTVL.

This clone occurred once. This rearrangement joins TRBV4-1 to TRBJ1-5, with D perhaps matching TRBD1 (5 bases). The germline CDR1 and CDR2 sequences are MGHRA and YSYEKL. CDR3 size: 15 residues. V shed 1 base and J shed 4 bases, with 11 bases lying between them. The CDR3 reads CASSQGQGENQPQHF. The CDR3 coding sequence is TGCGCCAGCAGCCAAGGCCAGGGTGAGAATCAGCCCCAGCATTTT.

The J gene is TRBJ2-1, the V gene TRBV21-1; the D segment call TRBD2 is taken from the table without a DNA check. TRBV21-1 is a pseudogene locus. The CDR3 extends over 12 amino acids. CDR3 DNA sequence: TGTGCCGGCCCCCGGAGAGACAATGAGCAGTTCTTC. Translation gives CAGPRRDNEQFF.